Listed here are 17 T cell receptor beta chains from one sample, sequenced in a study of blood T cell repertoires in COVID-19. Only in-frame clones appear in the TCRdb table, and some are missing; sequencing was by immunoSEQ multiplex PCR. The sample lists a few hundred thousand clones, over 75% occurring once. The source material was peripheral blood. Receptors originate from a woman in her 70s with COVID-19, enrolled during active disease.

Only a few counts were recorded for this clone. CDR3: CASRQQGYGQPQHF. The CDR3 region has the DNA TGTGCCAGTAGGCAACAGGGTTATGGACAGCCCCAGCATTTT. The rearrangement links TRBV19 to TRBJ1-5, with a possible D match to TRBD1 (6 bases). The V end was cut by 6 bases, the J end by 7 bases, with 16 bases between. CDR1 and CDR2 (germline): LNHDA, SQIVND (reference sequence). The CDR3 is made up of 14 amino acids.

Comments on this clone: One junction end disagrees with the germline gene, perhaps due to a read error. The chain links TRBV6-1 to TRBJ1-4; TRBD1 is a possible D gene (5 bases). CDR1 and CDR2 from the germline V gene are MNHNS and SASEGT. This CDR3 has 14 amino acids. The CDR3 nucleotides read TGTGCCAGCAGTGAACAGGGAACTCATGAAAAACTGTTTTTT. Its protein is CASSEQGTHEKLFF.

The chain uses TRBV6-1 and TRBJ2-1; D is uncertain. The length of the CDR3 is 14 residues. Germline V gene sequence: CDR1 MNHNS, CDR2 SASEGT. V lost 3 bases and J lost 3, with 9 bases in between. The CDR3 protein is CASSDVSYYNEQFF. The CDR3 DNA reads as TGTGCCAGCAGTGATGTCAGTTACTACAATGAGCAGTTCTTC.

This clone was observed a few times. The rearrangement uses TRBV7-8 and TRBJ2-1, with 10 positions matching TRBD2. V lost 4 bases and J lost 7; bases outside the gene matches: 7. Germline-derived CDR1 and CDR2 are SGHVS and FQNEAQ. CDR3 length: 15 amino acids. CDR3 in amino acids: CASSSKTSGSNEQFF. As DNA, the CDR3 is TGTGCCAGCAGCTCCAAGACTAGCGGGTCTAATGAGCAGTTCTTC.

DNA for the CDR3: TGTGCCAGCTCACCACAGACAGGGGGCCTCAGTACGAATTCACCCCTCCACTTT. It translates to CASSPQTGGLSTNSPLHF. This rearrangement joins TRBV18 to TRBJ1-6; TRBD1 matches 10 bases. Germline lookup yields CDR1 KGHSH and CDR2 LQKENI. The V gene end was trimmed by 1 base and the J gene end by 7 bases; junction bases not matched to a gene: 10. This CDR3 has 18 amino acids. Together with reference TRBV18 and TRBJ1-6, the CDR3 gives the full variable domain: NAGVMQNPRHLVRRRGQEARLRCSPMKGHSHVYWYRQLPEEGLKFMVYLQKENIIDESGMPKERFSAEFPKEGPSILRIQQVVRGDSAAYFCASSPQTGGLSTNSPLHFGNGTRLTVT.

This clone appeared many times. V and J are TRBV7-9 and TRBJ1-1; 8 positions agree with TRBD1. The CDR3 runs to 16 residues. CDR1 is SEHNR, CDR2 FQNEAQ, per germline (reference sequence). Germline trimming cut 4 bases from V and 4 bases from J; bases unmatched to any gene: 11. CDR3 loop: CASSYGQGLGGTEAFF. CDR3 coding DNA: TGTGCCAGCAGCTATGGACAGGGCTTGGGGGGCACTGAAGCTTTCTTT. The full variable domain, rest sourced from reference TRBV7-9 and TRBJ1-1, is DTGVSQNPRHKITKRGQNVTFRCDPISEHNRLYWYRQTLGQGPEFLTYFQNEAQLEKSRLLSDRFSAERPKGSFSTLEIQRTEQGDSAMYLCASSYGQGLGGTEAFFGQGTRLTVV.

The chain is built from TRBV21-1 and TRBJ2-7; the D call TRBD1 from the table was never checked on the DNA. TRBV21-1 is given as a pseudogene. The CDR3 sequence is 16 residues long. The CDR3 nucleotides read TGTGCCAGCAGCAAAGAATCGACAGGGGATCCCTACGAGCAGTACTTC. This sequence encodes CASSKESTGDPYEQYF.

Only one count was recorded for this clone. The rearrangement links TRBV2 to TRBJ2-7; 8 nucleotides match TRBD1. The CDR3 totals 13 residues. The germline CDR1 and CDR2 sequences are SNHLY and FYNNEI. Trimming at V came to 10 bases and at J to 1 base, leaving 6 bases not matched to a gene. CDR3 amino acids: CATRTGLSYEQYF. Written as DNA, the CDR3 is TGTGCCACAAGGACAGGGCTTTCCTACGAGCAGTACTTC. Based on the CDR3 plus reference TRBV2 and TRBJ2-7, the full variable domain is EPEVTQTPSHQVTQMGQEVILRCVPISNHLYFYWYRQILGQKVEFLVSFYNNEISEKSEIFDDQFSVERPDGSNFTLKIRSTKLEDSAMYFCATRTGLSYEQYFGPGTRLTVT.

The chain carries TRBV7-2 and TRBJ2-7; TRBD1 matches at 9 bases. V gave up 5 bases and J gave up 4 bases; unmatched junction bases: 6. Germline CDR1 reads SGHTA; CDR2 reads FQGNSA. The CDR3 has 14 residues. CDR3 protein: CASSPQGARYEQYF. The CDR3 DNA sequence: TGTGCCAGCAGCCCACAGGGGGCGCGTTACGAGCAGTACTTC.

V and J are TRBV28 and TRBJ1-2; D gene unclear. Germline lookup yields CDR1 MDHEN and CDR2 SYDVKM. Deletions cut 1 base from V and 8 bases from J, with 5 bases between. The CDR3 length is 11 residues. CDR3 protein: CASSLSRGYTF. The CDR3 DNA follows: TGTGCCAGCAGTTTATCTAGGGGCTACACCTTC.

The chain links TRBV18 to TRBJ2-7; 11 nucleotides match TRBD2. J lost 3 bases, V lost 3 bases, and 7 bases had no gene match. CDR3 length: 16 residues. Germline lookup yields CDR1 KGHSH and CDR2 LQKENI. The CDR3 sequence: CASSPIAGGSLYEQYF. For the CDR3, the DNA is TGTGCCAGCTCACCGATAGCGGGAGGGTCCCTCTACGAGCAGTACTTC.

The genes are TRBV12-3 or TRBV12-4 and TRBJ2-1, with TRBD2 matching 9 bases. The CDR3 spans 13 residues. J was trimmed by 9 bases and V by 10 bases; bases with no gene match: 10. CDR3 bases: TGTGCCACATCTAGCGGGAAACGTACTGAGCAGTTCTTC. The encoded protein is CATSSGKRTEQFF.

The gene calls are TRBV18 and TRBJ2-1; 7 nucleotides line up with TRBD2. Germline values: CDR1 KGHSH, CDR2 LQKENI. Unmatched junction bases numbered 9, after V lost 0 bases and J lost 7 bases. The CDR3 is 16 residues long. The CDR3 nucleotides are TGTGCCAGCTCACCACCCGATGGGGGGGGGTTGAATGAGCAGTTCTTC. It is translated as CASSPPDGGGLNEQFF.

This clone was seen once. The rearrangement links TRBV6-5 to TRBJ1-6, with 12 nucleotides matching TRBD1. Looked up from germline, CDR1 is MNHEY and CDR2 is SVGAGI. The CDR3 length is 14 residues. V dropped 6 bases and J dropped 10; count of bases not matched to a gene: 4. CDR3 nucleotides: TGTGCCAGCAGGGGACAGGGGGCGGTCTCACCCCTCCACTTT. Translation: CASRGQGAVSPLHF.

The chain links TRBV28 to TRBJ1-2; 7 bases map to TRBD1. V gave up 3 bases and J gave up 5 bases; unmatched junction bases: 9. The CDR3 sequence is 15 residues long. Per germline, CDR1 MDHEN and CDR2 SYDVKM. The CDR3 reads CASSLSYRGGYGYTF. The CDR3 nucleotides read TGTGCCAGCAGTTTGTCGTACAGGGGCGGGTATGGCTACACCTTC.

The chain carries TRBV30 and TRBJ2-2; D ambiguous. V gave up 4 bases and J gave up 0 bases, with 9 bases separating them. The CDR3 totals 14 residues. The V gene's germline CDR1 is GTSNPN and CDR2 SVGIG (reference sequence). Written as DNA, the CDR3 is TGTGCCTGGAAGCTTCGCTCGAACACCGGGGAGCTGTTTTTT. This translates into CAWKLRSNTGELFF.

The chain is built from TRBV7-2 and TRBJ2-1; D gene unclear. The length of the CDR3 is 15 residues. CDR1 is SGHTA, CDR2 FQGNSA, per germline. Between the trimmed V and J ends, which lost 1 base and 4 bases, there was a span of 11 bases. This chain's CDR3 is CASSLVFGGYNEQFF. The CDR3 region has the DNA TGTGCCAGCAGCTTAGTGTTCGGCGGATACAATGAGCAGTTCTTC.